This T cell receptor beta chain was captured by sequencing in a study of CD8 T cells in Susac syndrome (dated by TCRdb to between 2017 and 2020). The study in broad terms: Repertoire sequencing was used to test whether CD8+ T cell activation and differentiation in Susac syndrome was antigen driven.

As regards this clonotype: Its antigen target is currently unknown. No much larger clonotype is one base removed from it; base qualities were not supplied.

Beyond this particular receptor, the publication reports: The TCR sequencing and HLA analysis was acknowledged to have included a relatively small number of individuals.

RNA was extracted using the RNeasy kit, and roughly 0.5 to 1 ug of the RNA was reverse transcribed with random hexamers. TCR beta CDR3 regions were amplified with the immunoSEQ multiplex PCR assay covering 54 Vbeta and 13 Jbeta segments. Bias from PCR amplification was corrected by using a synthetic template baseline for primer optimization and for computational correction. In the paper's pipeline: Reads were annotated to V, D and J genes per IMGT and analyzed with immunoSEQ Analyzer, keeping only productive sequences. Clonality was computed as one minus Shannon entropy normalized by log2 of the number of productive unique sequences. For each patient and control, public and private clones were evaluated among the 100 most prevalent clones. Clones were defined as Susac-specific when absent from the healthy and MS cohorts, from fewer than 1,300 published viral clones and from other ImmuneACCESS disease sequences. TCRdb reprocessing: public reads trimmed at Q25 with fastp, clones called with MiXCR, in-frame beta chains kept. Here each entry gathers all rows of one CDR3 protein and keeps the most common genes and DNA. TCRdb, not the authors, supplied the V and J calls. The sample data list about 200,000 distinct CDR3 sequences, and 90% to 95% of these were observed just once. Roughly 0.1% of the sample goes to the ten largest clones.

The germline V gene provides CDR1 SQVTM and CDR2 ANQGSEA. Reading from cysteine to phenylalanine, the CDR3 counts 15 amino acids. The sequence is cut down to CDR3 DNA, 45 bases in frame from base 1. A distance of 12 bases separates the germline ends of V and J, which lose 2 bases and 1 base respectively. Peripheral blood CD8+ and CD4+ T cells from healthy donors, Susac syndrome patients and multiple sclerosis patients were profiled using high-throughput TCR beta sequencing. Healthy donors were included as age- and sex-matched controls. Bulk CD8+ and CD4+ T cells were purified by magnetic negative isolation, while CD8+ TEMRA cells were enriched using FACS. Blood was collected in EDTA tubes and processed within 24 hours, with PBMCs isolated through density gradient centrifugation. PBMCs destined for TCR sequencing were cryopreserved in liquid nitrogen and later thawed in a 37 °C water bath. The sorted or isolated CD4+, CD8+ and CD8+ TEMRA cells had a purity of 90% or higher.

The sequence came from a human donor in good health. The V and J genes are TRBV29-1 and TRBJ2-4; matching of 6 bases hints at TRBD2 as the D gene. The sequencing sample was made of CD4+ T cells from PBMCs. The bases are TGCAGCGTTGAAACACCCCGGGAGGCCAAAAACATTCAGTACTTC. Translated, it reads CSVETPREAKNIQYF.